Listed below are T cell receptor beta chains from one sample, sequenced in a study of cytomegalovirus exposure and HLA in healthy donors. Sequencing used immunoSEQ multiplex PCR; TCRdb keeps in-frame clones, though not all of them. The data contain approximately 160,000 clones, over 65% of them seen just once; the ten biggest clones take up 2.8%. The sequencing sample was made of PBMCs. Source of these receptors: a woman in her thirties or forties in good health and CMV-seropositive. Each CDR3 is given with its conserved first and last residue. D genes are given only for firm matches. Size values are once, few and many counts, or a class for expanded clones, and some rows have none.

abundance | d_gene | j_gene | v_gene | CDR3aa | CDR3nt
. | . | TRBJ2-6 | TRBV7-9 | CASSLAGRVSGANVLTF | TGTGCCAGCAGCTTAGCGGGTCGGGTCTCTGGGGCCAACGTCCTGACTTTC
. | . | TRBJ2-2 | TRBV18 | CASSPQSRGNTGELFF | TGTGCCAGCTCACCACAAAGCCGTGGGAACACCGGGGAGCTGTTTTTT
. | TRBD2 | TRBJ2-7 | TRBV28 | CASSLFTGTRSPYEQYF | TGTGCCAGCAGTTTATTCACCGGGACTAGAAGCCCCTACGAGCAGTACTTC
. | . | TRBJ2-5 | TRBV21-1 | CASSKQGRSVEQETQYF | TGTGCCAGCAGCAAACAGGGAAGGTCGGTTGAACAAGAGACCCAGTACTTC
. | . | TRBJ1-5 | TRBV4-2 | CASSHNGRGNQPQHF | TGTGCCAGCAGCCACAACGGCAGGGGCAATCAGCCCCAGCATTTT
. | . | TRBJ2-7 | TRBV5-4 | CASSLLAGRDNEQYF | TGTGCCAGCAGCTTGCTGGCAGGTCGGGACAACGAGCAGTACTTC
few | . | TRBJ2-1 | TRBV9 | CASSVGSLAVYNEQFF | TGTGCCAGCAGCGTAGGGTCCCTAGCAGTCTACAATGAGCAGTTCTTC
. | . | TRBJ1-5 | TRBV19 | CASSINSYSNQPQHF | TGTGCCAGTAGTATTAACAGTTATAGCAATCAGCCCCAGCATTTT
. | . | TRBJ2-7 | TRBV7-8 | CASSQRGGGGEQYF | TGTGCCAGCAGCCAAAGAGGGGGGGGTGGCGAGCAGTACTTC
. | . | TRBJ2-7 | TRBV6-1 | CASTRDSCEQYF | TGTGCCAGCACCCGGGACTCTTGCGAGCAGTACTTC
. | . | TRBJ1-2 | TRBV28 | CASGNRAGYTF | TGTGCCAGCGGCAACAGGGCTGGCTACACCTTC
. | . | TRBJ1-1 | TRBV18 | CASSLTEGGDTEAFF | TGTGCCAGCTCATTAACTGAGGGCGGGGACACTGAAGCTTTCTTT
. | TRBD1 | TRBJ1-4 | TRBV6-5 | CASSYGQGDEKLFF | TGTGCCAGCAGTTACGGACAGGGGGATGAAAAACTGTTTTTT
. | TRBD1 | TRBJ2-5 | TRBV18 | CASSPDRGVGQYF | TGTGCCAGCTCACCGGACAGGGGCGTAGGGCAGTACTTC
. | . | TRBJ2-2 | TRBV7-2 | CASSLVAGYGTGELFF | TGTGCCAGCAGCTTAGTGGCAGGGTATGGCACCGGGGAGCTGTTTTTT
. | TRBD2 | TRBJ2-1 | TRBV4-2 | CASSLSAGGINEQFF | TGTGCCAGCAGCCTCTCGGCGGGAGGGATAAATGAGCAGTTCTTC
. | TRBD2 | TRBJ2-2 | TRBV4-2 | CASSQVRGGRTGELFF | TGTGCCAGCAGCCAAGTACGGGGGGGCCGCACCGGGGAGCTGTTTTTT
. | TRBD1 | TRBJ2-7 | TRBV6-1 | CASSDLRDRGGYEQYF | TGTGCCAGCAGTGACCTCCGGGACAGGGGCGGGTACGAGCAGTACTTC
. | TRBD1 | TRBJ2-7 | TRBV7-2 | CASSLAGTGISYEQYF | TGTGCCAGCAGCTTAGCAGGGACAGGCATCTCCTACGAGCAGTACTTC
. | TRBD1 | TRBJ1-3 | TRBV6-1 | CASIQGAFSGNTIYF | TGTGCCAGCATCCAGGGGGCCTTCTCTGGAAACACCATATATTTT
. | . | TRBJ1-1 | TRBV28 | CASSFGGKMGEAFF | TGTGCCAGCAGTTTCGGCGGCAAAATGGGTGAAGCTTTCTTT
many | . | TRBJ2-3 | TRBV9 | CASSVGADTQYF | TGTGCCAGCAGCGTAGGCGCAGATACGCAGTATTTT
. | . | TRBJ2-2 | TRBV7-3 | CASSLLPANTGELFF | TGTGCCAGCAGCTTATTACCAGCGAACACCGGGGAGCTGTTTTTT
once | . | TRBJ1-3 | TRBV28 | CASSFQYSGNTIYF | TGTGCCAGCAGTTTTCAGTACTCTGGAAACACCATATATTTT
. | TRBD1 | TRBJ2-7 | TRBV18 | CASSPGQGSYEQYF | TGTGCCAGCTCACCGGGACAGGGATCCTACGAGCAGTACTTC
. | . | TRBJ1-5 | TRBV6-5 | CASSVSPGQPQHF | TGTGCCAGCAGCGTAAGTCCGGGTCAGCCCCAGCATTTT
few | TRBD2 | TRBJ2-2 | TRBV27 | CASRPLAGVAGELFF | TGTGCCAGCAGACCCCTAGCGGGAGTGGCCGGGGAGCTGTTTTTT
few | . | TRBJ1-5 | TRBV7-2 | CASSLDSNQPQHF | TGTGCCAGCAGCTTAGACAGTAATCAACCCCAGCATTTT
. | TRBD2 | TRBJ2-7 | TRBV14 | CASSQVRGLALYEQYF | TGTGCCAGCAGCCAAGTACGAGGACTAGCGCTTTACGAGCAGTACTTC
. | . | TRBJ2-6 | TRBV27 | CASSSPSSSGANVLTF | TGTGCCAGCAGTTCGCCTTCGAGCTCTGGGGCCAACGTCCTGACTTTC
. | TRBD1 | TRBJ2-7 | TRBV5-6 | CASSLAVGTGVYEQYF | TGTGCCAGCAGCTTGGCAGTTGGGACAGGGGTCTACGAGCAGTACTTC
. | TRBD2 | TRBJ2-1 | TRBV2 | CATGTSGRNEQFF | TGTGCCACCGGGACTAGCGGGAGGAATGAGCAGTTCTTC
. | TRBD1 | TRBJ2-5 | TRBV7-2 | CASSLFGTGSETQYF | TGTGCCAGCAGTCTATTCGGGACAGGGTCAGAGACCCAGTACTTC
. | . | TRBJ2-3 | TRBV5-1 | CASTPGHLTDTQYF | TGCGCCAGCACTCCTGGACATCTCACAGATACGCAGTATTTT
few | TRBD1 | TRBJ1-5 | TRBV7-2 | CASSIRGAGQPQHF | TGTGCCAGCAGCATCAGGGGGGCGGGCCAGCCCCAGCATTTT
few | . | TRBJ1-2 | TRBV7-3 | CASSSEQPGRGYTF | TGTGCCAGCAGCTCCGAACAGCCGGGGAGGGGCTACACCTTC
. | TRBD1 | TRBJ1-2 | TRBV29-1 | CSTRDRGTYYGYTF | TGCAGCACCCGGGACAGGGGTACCTACTATGGCTACACCTTC